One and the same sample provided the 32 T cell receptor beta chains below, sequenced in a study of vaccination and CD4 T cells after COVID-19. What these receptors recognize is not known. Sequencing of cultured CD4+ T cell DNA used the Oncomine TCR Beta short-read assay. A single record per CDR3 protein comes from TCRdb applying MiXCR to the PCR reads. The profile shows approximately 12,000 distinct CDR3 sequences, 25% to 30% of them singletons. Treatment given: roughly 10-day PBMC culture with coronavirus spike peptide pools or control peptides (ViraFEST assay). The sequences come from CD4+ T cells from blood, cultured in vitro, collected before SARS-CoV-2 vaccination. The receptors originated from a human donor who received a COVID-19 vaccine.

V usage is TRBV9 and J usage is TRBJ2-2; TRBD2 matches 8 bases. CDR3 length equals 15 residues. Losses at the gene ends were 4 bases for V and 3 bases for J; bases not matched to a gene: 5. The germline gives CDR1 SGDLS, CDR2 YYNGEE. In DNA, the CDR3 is TGTGCCAGCAGCAGGGTGCGGGGGGACACCGGGGAGCTGTTTTTT. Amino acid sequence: CASSRVRGDTGELFF.

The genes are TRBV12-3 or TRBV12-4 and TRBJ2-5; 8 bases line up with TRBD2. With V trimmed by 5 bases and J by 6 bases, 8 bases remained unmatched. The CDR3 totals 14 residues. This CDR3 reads CASSPRAGAKTQYF. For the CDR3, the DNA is TGTGCCAGCAGTCCTCGAGCGGGGGCGAAGACCCAGTACTTC.

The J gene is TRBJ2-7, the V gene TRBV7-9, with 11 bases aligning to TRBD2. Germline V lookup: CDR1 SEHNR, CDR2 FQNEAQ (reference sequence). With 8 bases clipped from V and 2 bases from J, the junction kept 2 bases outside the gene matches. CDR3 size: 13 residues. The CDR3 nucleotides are TGTGCCAGCTCGGGACTAGCGGCCTACGAGCAGTACTTC. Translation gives CASSGLAAYEQYF.

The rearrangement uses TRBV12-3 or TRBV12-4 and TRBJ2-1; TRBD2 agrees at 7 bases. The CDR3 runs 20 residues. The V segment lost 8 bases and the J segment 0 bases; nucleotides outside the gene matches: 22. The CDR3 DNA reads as TGTGCCAGCCTTAGCGGCGGTTTAGTGGGGGGGGTTAGCTCCTACAATGAGCAGTTCTTC. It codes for CASLSGGLVGGVSSYNEQFF.

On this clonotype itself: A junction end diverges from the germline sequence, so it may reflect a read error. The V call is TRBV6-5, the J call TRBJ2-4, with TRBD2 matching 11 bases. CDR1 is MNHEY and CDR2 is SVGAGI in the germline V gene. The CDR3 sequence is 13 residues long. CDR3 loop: CASSYRVSGGGDF. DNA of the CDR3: TGTGCCAGCAGTTACCGGGTTAGCGGGGGGGGGGACTTC.

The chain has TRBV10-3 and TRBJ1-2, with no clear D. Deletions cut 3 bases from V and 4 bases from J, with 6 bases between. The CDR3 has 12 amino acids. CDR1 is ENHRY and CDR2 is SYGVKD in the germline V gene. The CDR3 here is CAISDLVYGYTF. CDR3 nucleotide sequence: TGTGCCATCAGTGACCTTGTCTATGGCTACACCTTC.

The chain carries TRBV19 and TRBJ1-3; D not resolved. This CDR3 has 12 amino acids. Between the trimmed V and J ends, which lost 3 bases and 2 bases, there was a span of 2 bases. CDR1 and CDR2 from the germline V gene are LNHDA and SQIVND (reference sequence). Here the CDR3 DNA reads TGTGCCAGTAGTATCCCTGGAAACACCATATATTTT. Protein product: CASSIPGNTIYF.

The CDR3 reads CASSSRSGQVPDTQYF. For the CDR3, the DNA is TGTGCCAGCAGTTCCCGGTCGGGCCAAGTCCCAGATACGCAGTATTTT. The V call is TRBV5-4, the J call TRBJ2-3; D is unclear. Trimming cost V 5 bases and J 4 bases, with 20 bases left between them. The CDR3 is made up of 16 amino acids. Germline lookup yields CDR1 SGHNT and CDR2 YYREEE (reference sequence).

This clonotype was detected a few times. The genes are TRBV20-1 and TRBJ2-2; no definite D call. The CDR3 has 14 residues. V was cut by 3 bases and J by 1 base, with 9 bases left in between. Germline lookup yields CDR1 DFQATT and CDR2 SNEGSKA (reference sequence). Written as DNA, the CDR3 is TGCAGTGCTAGGACTGTTGTGAACACCGGGGAGCTGTTTTTT. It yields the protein CSARTVVNTGELFF.

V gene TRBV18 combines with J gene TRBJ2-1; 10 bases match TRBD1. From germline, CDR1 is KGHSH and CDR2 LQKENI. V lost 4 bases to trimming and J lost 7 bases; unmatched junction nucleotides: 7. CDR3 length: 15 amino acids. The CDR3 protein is CASSQTGQGLNEQFF. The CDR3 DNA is TGTGCCAGCTCACAAACGGGACAGGGGCTGAATGAGCAGTTCTTC.

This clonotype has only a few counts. The CDR3 region is CASSGRGSATDTQYF. The CDR3 coding sequence is TGTGCCAGCAGTGGCCGGGGGAGTGCCACAGATACGCAGTATTTT. The chain is built from TRBV25-1 and TRBJ2-3; a possible D gene is TRBD2 (6 bases). Per germline, CDR1 MGHDK and CDR2 SYGVNS. With 4 bases removed from V and 2 bases from J, the gap between germline ends came to 13 bases. This CDR3 region has 15 residues.

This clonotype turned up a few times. The CDR3 nucleotides are TGTGCCTGGAGTGTACGTGGGGGGGCCGGGGAGACCCAGTACTTC. Its protein product is CAWSVRGGAGETQYF. This chain links TRBV30 with TRBJ2-5, with D possibly matching TRBD2 (7 bases). The CDR3 loop spans 15 amino acids. CDR1 is GTSNPN and CDR2 is SVGIG in the germline V gene (reference sequence). The V end was cut by 0 bases, the J end by 5 bases, with 16 bases between.

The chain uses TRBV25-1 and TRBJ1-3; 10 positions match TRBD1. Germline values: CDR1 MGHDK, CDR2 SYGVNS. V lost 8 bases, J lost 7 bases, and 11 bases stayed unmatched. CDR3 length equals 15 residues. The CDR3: CASGGDRGQGNTIYF. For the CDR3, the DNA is TGTGCCAGCGGCGGGGACAGGGGCCAGGGGAACACCATATATTTT.

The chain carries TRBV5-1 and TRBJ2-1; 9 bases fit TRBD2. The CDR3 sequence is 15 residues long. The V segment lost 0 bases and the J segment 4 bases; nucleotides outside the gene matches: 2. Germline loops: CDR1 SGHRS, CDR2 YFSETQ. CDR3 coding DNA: TGCGCCAGCAGCTTGGGCGGGGGGGTTTACAATGAGCAGTTCTTC. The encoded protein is CASSLGGGVYNEQFF.

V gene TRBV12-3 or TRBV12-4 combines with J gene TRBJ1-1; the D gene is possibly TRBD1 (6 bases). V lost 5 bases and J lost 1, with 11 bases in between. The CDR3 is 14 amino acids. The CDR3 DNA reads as TGTGCCAGCAGTCGTGAGGGGGGGAACACTGAAGCTTTCTTT. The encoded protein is CASSREGGNTEAFF.

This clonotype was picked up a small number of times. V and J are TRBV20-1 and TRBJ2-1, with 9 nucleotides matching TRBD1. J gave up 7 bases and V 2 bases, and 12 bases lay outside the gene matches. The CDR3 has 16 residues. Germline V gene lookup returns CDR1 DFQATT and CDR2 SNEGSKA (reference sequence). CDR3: CSARRPTGGASNEQFF. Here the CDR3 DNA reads TGCAGTGCTAGACGCCCCACAGGGGGCGCCTCAAATGAGCAGTTCTTC.

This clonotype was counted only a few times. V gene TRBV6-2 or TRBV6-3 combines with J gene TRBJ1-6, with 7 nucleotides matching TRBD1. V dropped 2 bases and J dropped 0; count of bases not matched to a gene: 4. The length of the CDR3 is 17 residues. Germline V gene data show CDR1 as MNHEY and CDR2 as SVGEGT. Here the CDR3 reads CASSYMGQSSYNSPLHF. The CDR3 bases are TGTGCCAGCAGTTACATGGGACAGAGCTCCTATAATTCACCCCTCCACTTT.

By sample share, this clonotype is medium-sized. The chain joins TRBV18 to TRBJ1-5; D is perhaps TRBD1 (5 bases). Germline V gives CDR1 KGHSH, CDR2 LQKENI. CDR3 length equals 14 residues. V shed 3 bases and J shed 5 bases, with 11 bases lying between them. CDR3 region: CASSPSGGDQPQHF. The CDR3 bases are TGTGCCAGCTCACCCAGCGGGGGGGATCAGCCCCAGCATTTT.

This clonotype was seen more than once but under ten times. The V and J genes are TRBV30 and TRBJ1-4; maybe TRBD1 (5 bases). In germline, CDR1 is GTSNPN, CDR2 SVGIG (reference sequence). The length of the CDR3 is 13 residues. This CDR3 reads CAGHSATNEKLFF. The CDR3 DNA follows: TGTGCAGGACACAGCGCAACTAATGAAAAACTGTTTTTT.

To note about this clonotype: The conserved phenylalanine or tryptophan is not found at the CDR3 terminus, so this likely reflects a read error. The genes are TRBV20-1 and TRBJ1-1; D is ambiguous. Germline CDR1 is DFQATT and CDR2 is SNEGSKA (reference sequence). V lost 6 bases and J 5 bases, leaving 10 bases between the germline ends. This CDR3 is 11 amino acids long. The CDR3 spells CSAQAGTEAFS. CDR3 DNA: TGCAGTGCCCAGGCGGGAACTGAAGCTTTCTCT.

The DNA of the CDR3 is TGTGCCAGCAGTGAAGCGCTGGGGAAAAACATTCAGTACTTC. It specifies CASSEALGKNIQYF. V and J are TRBV6-1 and TRBJ2-4; no clear D. The V end was cut by 0 bases, the J end by 4 bases, with 7 bases between. The CDR3 consists of 14 residues. In germline, CDR1 is MNHNS, CDR2 SASEGT.

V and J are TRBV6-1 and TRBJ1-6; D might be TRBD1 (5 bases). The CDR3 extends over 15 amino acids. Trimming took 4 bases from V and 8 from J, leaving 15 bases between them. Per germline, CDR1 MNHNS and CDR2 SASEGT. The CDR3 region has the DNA TGTGCCAGCAGTGCCCGGAGTGCGGGGGATTCACCCCTCCACTTT. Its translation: CASSARSAGDSPLHF.

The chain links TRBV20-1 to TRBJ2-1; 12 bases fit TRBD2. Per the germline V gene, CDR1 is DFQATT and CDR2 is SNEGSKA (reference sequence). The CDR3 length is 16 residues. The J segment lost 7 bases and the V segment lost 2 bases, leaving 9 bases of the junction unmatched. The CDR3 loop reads CSARIPSGGAGNEQFF. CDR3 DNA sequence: TGCAGTGCTAGAATTCCTAGCGGGGGGGCGGGGAATGAGCAGTTCTTC.

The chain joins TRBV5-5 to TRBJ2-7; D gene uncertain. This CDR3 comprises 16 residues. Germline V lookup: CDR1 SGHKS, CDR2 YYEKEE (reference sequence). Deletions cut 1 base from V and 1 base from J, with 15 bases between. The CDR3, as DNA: TGTGCCAGCAGCTTGAACCTTGTCGGGTCATCCTACGAGCAGTACTTC. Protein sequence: CASSLNLVGSSYEQYF.

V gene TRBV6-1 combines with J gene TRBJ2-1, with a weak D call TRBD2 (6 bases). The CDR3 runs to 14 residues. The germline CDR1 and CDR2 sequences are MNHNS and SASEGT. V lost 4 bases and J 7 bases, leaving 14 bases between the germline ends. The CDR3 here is CASSATSEVNEQFF. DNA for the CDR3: TGTGCCAGCAGTGCGACTAGTGAGGTGAATGAGCAGTTCTTC.

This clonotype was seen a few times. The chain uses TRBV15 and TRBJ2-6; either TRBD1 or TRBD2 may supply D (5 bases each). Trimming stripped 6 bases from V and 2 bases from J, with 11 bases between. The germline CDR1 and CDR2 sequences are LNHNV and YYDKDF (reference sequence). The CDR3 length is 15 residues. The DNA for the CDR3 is TGTGCCACCAGTGTTATGGGGGCTGGGGCCAACGTCCTGACTTTC. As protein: CATSVMGAGANVLTF.

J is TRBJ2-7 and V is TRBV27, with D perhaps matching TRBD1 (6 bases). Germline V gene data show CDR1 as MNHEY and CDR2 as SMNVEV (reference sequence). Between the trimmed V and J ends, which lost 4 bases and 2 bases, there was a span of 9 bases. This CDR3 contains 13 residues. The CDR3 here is CASSSQGPYEQYF. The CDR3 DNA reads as TGTGCCAGCAGTTCACAGGGACCCTACGAGCAGTACTTC.

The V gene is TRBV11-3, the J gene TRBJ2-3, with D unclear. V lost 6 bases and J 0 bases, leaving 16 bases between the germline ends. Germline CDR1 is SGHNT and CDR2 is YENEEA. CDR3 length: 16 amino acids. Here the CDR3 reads CASSVSLVLSTDTQYF. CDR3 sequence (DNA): TGTGCCAGCAGTGTCAGTCTAGTGCTTAGCACAGATACGCAGTATTTT.

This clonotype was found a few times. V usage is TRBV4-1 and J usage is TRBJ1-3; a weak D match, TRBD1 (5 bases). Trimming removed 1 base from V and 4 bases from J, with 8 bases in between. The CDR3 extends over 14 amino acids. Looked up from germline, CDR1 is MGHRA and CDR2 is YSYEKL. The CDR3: CASSQVGGGNTIYF. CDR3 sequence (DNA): TGCGCCAGCAGCCAAGTTGGGGGGGGAAACACCATATATTTT.

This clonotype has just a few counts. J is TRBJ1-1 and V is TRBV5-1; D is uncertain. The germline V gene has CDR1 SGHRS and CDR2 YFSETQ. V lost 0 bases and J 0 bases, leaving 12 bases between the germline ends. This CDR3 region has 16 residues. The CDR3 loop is CASSLDVEAMNTEAFF. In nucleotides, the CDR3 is TGCGCCAGCAGCTTGGATGTTGAGGCGATGAACACTGAAGCTTTCTTT.

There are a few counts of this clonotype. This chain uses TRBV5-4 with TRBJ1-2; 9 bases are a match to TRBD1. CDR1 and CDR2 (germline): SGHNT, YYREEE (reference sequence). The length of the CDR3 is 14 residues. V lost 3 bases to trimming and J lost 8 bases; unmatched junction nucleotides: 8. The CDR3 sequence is CASSSPGQGGGYTF. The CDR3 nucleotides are TGTGCCAGCAGCTCTCCGGGACAGGGAGGCGGCTACACCTTC. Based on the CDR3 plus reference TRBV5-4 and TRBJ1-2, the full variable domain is ETGVTQSPTHLIKTRGQQVTLRCSSQSGHNTVSWYQQALGQGPQFIFQYYREEENGRGNFPPRFSGLQFPNYSSELNVNALELDDSALYLCASSSPGQGGGYTFGSGTRLTVV.

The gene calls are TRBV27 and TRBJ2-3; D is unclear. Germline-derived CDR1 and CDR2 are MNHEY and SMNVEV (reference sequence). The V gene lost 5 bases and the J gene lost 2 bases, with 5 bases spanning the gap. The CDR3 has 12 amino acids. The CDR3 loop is CASSENTDTQYF. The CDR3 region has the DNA TGTGCCAGCAGTGAAAACACAGATACGCAGTATTTT.